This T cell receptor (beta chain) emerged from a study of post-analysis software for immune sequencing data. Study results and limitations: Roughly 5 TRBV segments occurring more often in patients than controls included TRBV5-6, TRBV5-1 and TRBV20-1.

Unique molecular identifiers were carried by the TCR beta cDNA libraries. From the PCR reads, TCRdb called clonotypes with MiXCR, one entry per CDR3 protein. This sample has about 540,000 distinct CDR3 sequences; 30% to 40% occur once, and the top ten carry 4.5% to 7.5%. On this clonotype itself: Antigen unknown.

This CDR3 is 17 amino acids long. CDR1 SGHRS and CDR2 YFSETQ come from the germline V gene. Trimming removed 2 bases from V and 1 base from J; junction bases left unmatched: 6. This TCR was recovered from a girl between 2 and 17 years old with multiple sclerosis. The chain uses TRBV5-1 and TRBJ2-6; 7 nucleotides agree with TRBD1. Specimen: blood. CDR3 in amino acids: CASSFVPRGSGANVLTF. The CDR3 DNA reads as TGCGCCAGCAGCTTTGTTCCCAGGGGGTCTGGGGCCAACGTCCTGACTTTC.